This TCR beta chain was identified during a study of control samples from healthy donors and cancer patients. Sequencing was performed with immunoSEQ multiplex PCR; in TCRdb, only in-frame clones are kept and a portion is missing. This sample has some 200,000 clones, with 80% to 95% found just once. Regarding this clone: An end of the junction does not agree with germline; a read error may underlie this.

The CDR3 is 13 residues long. CDR1 is MNHNY, CDR2 SVGAGI, per germline (reference sequence). The sequence derives from a man aged 18 to 35 in good health. The specimen sequenced was blood. V and J are TRBV6-6 and TRBJ1-1; 7 nucleotides agree with TRBD1. The CDR3 loop is CASSEYRGEALTF. The CDR3 DNA reads as TGTGCCAGCAGTGAGTACAGGGGTGAAGCTTTAACATTT.